This T cell receptor (beta chain) was sequenced in a study of synovial regulatory T cells in juvenile arthritis. This table comes from immunoSEQ multiplex PCR, and its TCRdb copy is limited to in-frame clones, with some not included. This repertoire comprises just under 10,000 clones; its ten largest clones make up more than 0.95%. The sequencing input was Treg cells from blood. Subset denoted: remaining (HLA-DR-negative) circulating blood Treg cells. The sequence came from a donor under 30 with juvenile idiopathic arthritis.

CDR3 protein: CASRPTGGFTEAFF. The chain carries TRBV6-6 and TRBJ1-1; absent DNA, TCRdb's TRBD1 call cannot be checked. This CDR3 has 14 amino acids. DNA is not on record. Germline-derived CDR1 and CDR2 are MNHNY and SVGAGI (reference sequence).